The table lists the clone carrying this TCR beta chain with many counts. The antigen is not known. These data are taken from a study of identical twins. Study-wide findings and caveats: Out-of-frame alpha sequences shared between twins exhibited an excess of low generation probability.

CDR1 DFQATT and CDR2 SNEGSKA come from the germline V gene (reference sequence). V dropped 1 base and J dropped 0 bases, with 6 bases sitting between them. The CDR3 sequence is 13 residues long. From the 5' RACE reads, TCRdb called clonotypes with MiXCR, one entry per CDR3 protein. The sample shows about 520,000 distinct CDR3 sequences, less than 25% of them seen only once. This sample also appeared in a second study, on T cells expressing NK-cell markers. From that second work: Sorted CD3+CD56+NKG2C+, CD3+CD56+NKG2C- and CD3+CD56-NKG2C+ T cells supplied TCR beta repertoires. The CD3+CD56-NKG2C+ fraction of several donors was likewise dominated by these clonotypes.

This rearrangement joins TRBV20-1 to TRBJ1-2; D call uncertain. The source is a young woman in good health. Sample: CD4+ T cells sorted from blood. The chain's CDR3 is CSARGTANYGYTF. The DNA for the CDR3 is TGCAGTGCTAGAGGAACAGCTAACTATGGCTACACCTTC.